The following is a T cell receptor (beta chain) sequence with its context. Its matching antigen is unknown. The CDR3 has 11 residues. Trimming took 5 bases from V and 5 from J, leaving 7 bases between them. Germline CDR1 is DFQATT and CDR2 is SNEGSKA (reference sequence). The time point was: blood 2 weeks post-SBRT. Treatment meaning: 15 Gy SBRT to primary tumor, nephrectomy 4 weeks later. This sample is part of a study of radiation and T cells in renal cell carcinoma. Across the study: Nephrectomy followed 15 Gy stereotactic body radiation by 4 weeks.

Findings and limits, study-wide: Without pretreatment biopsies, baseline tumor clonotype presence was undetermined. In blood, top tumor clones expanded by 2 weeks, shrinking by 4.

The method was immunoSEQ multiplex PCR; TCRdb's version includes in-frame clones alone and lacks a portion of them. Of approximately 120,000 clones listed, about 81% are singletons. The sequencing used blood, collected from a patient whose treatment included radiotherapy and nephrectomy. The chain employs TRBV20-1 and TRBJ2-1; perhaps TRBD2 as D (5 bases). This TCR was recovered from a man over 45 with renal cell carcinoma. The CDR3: CSASGNNEQFF. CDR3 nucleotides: TGCAGTGCTTCCGGGAACAATGAGCAGTTCTTC.